The 19 T cell receptor beta chains given below trace back to one sample, sequenced in a study of identical twins. One entry per CDR3 protein, called by TCRdb with MiXCR from the 5' RACE reads. The sample carries about 260,000 distinct CDR3 sequences, roughly 7% recorded once. This same sample was also part of a study on yellow fever vaccine responses in identical twins.

Source material: memory (CD45RO+) T cells sorted from blood. The receptor set was obtained from a woman aged 18-29 years in good health.

In its sample, this clonotype was seen many times. The chain couples TRBV5-1 to TRBJ1-1; D not certain. The germline V and J ends were trimmed by 3 bases and 1 base, with 10 bases remaining between them. This CDR3 region has 14 residues. Germline CDR1 reads SGHRS; CDR2 reads YFSETQ. The CDR3 region is CASSSWTGNTEAFF. CDR3 DNA: TGCGCCAGCAGCTCCTGGACGGGGAACACTGAAGCTTTCTTT.

This clonotype was recorded many times. V is TRBV7-9 and J is TRBJ1-1; D is uncertain. Trimming shortened V by 4 bases and J by 1 base, and 10 bases separated the two germline ends. Germline CDR1 SEHNR, CDR2 FQNEAQ (reference sequence). The CDR3 sequence is 14 residues long. The CDR3 nucleotides are TGTGCCAGCAGCTCTGGATGGGAGAACACTGAAGCTTTCTTT. Encoded protein: CASSSGWENTEAFF.

V is TRBV11-2 and J is TRBJ2-6, with D perhaps matching TRBD2 (6 bases). Trimming left V 5 bases short and J 4 bases short, with 21 bases between. This CDR3 has 18 residues. From germline, CDR1 is SGHAT and CDR2 FQNNGV. In DNA, the CDR3 is TGTGCCAGCAGCACCGAGCGGGCTGTCTTATCGGGGGCCAACGTCCTGACTTTC. Protein sequence: CASSTERAVLSGANVLTF.

This clonotype has a handful of counts. The chain joins TRBV11-2 to TRBJ1-2; D is unclear. CDR1 SGHAT and CDR2 FQNNGV come from the germline V gene. Deletions cut 1 base from V and 4 bases from J, with 10 bases between. This CDR3 is 14 amino acids long. The CDR3 region is CASSLAVSSYGYTF. The CDR3 bases are TGTGCCAGCAGCTTAGCTGTGTCTTCCTATGGCTACACCTTC.

The chain carries TRBV4-1 and TRBJ2-3, with 8 bases that match TRBD2. Trimming took 4 bases from V and 4 from J; bases not matched to a gene: 10. This CDR3 contains 16 residues. CDR1 is MGHRA, CDR2 YSYEKL, per germline. This CDR3 reads CASSRGLAPEADTQYF. The DNA of the CDR3 is TGCGCCAGCAGCCGCGGACTAGCCCCGGAGGCAGATACGCAGTATTTT.

At least ten counts were recorded for this clonotype. This chain uses TRBV12-3 or TRBV12-4 with TRBJ2-1; a possible D gene is TRBD2 (6 bases). The CDR3 extends over 15 amino acids. The V and J ends lost 4 bases and 3 bases respectively, with 13 bases between them. The CDR3 region is CASSYGRGDYNEQFF. CDR3 coding DNA: TGTGCCAGCAGTTACGGGCGGGGTGACTACAATGAGCAGTTCTTC.

This clonotype was seen repeatedly, ten times or more. The DNA for the CDR3 is TGCGCCAGCAGCTTCGTACAGGGGCGGGGGACTGAAGCTTTCTTT. Translation: CASSFVQGRGTEAFF. The J gene is TRBJ1-1, the V gene TRBV5-1; 7 bases match TRBD1. Trimming removed 2 bases from V and 5 bases from J; junction bases left unmatched: 9. This CDR3 contains 15 residues. The V gene's germline CDR1 is SGHRS and CDR2 YFSETQ.

This clonotype was seen ten or more times. The V call is TRBV4-1, the J call TRBJ2-3; D remains unclear. Germline values: CDR1 MGHRA, CDR2 YSYEKL. CDR3 length: 15 amino acids. The V end lost 2 bases, the J end lost 3 bases, and 12 bases lay between the germline ends. CDR3 sequence reads: CASSQIDKVTDTQYF. The CDR3 region has the DNA TGCGCCAGCAGCCAAATCGATAAGGTGACAGATACGCAGTATTTT.

This clonotype has a count of ten or more. The chain recombines TRBV20-1 with TRBJ2-1, with TRBD2 matching over 9 bases. This CDR3 contains 14 residues. Germline V lookup: CDR1 DFQATT, CDR2 SNEGSKA (reference sequence). V lost 3 bases to trimming and J lost 3 bases; unmatched junction nucleotides: 3. CDR3 nucleotides: TGCAGTGCTAGGACTAGCGGAGACTACAATGAGCAGTTCTTC. It codes for CSARTSGDYNEQFF.

The chain carries TRBV10-3 and TRBJ1-5; TRBD1 agrees at 8 bases. The germline V gene has CDR1 ENHRY and CDR2 SYGVKD. The CDR3 runs 14 residues. J gave up 3 bases and V 10 bases, and 8 bases lay outside the gene matches. The CDR3 region has the DNA TGTGCCACCCGAAAGACAGGGGACAATCAGCCCCAGCATTTT. The encoded protein is CATRKTGDNQPQHF.

The J gene is TRBJ2-5, the V gene TRBV7-9; D is unclear. Between the trimmed V and J ends, which lost 1 base and 5 bases, there was a span of 14 bases. This CDR3 spans 15 amino acids. Germline-derived CDR1 and CDR2 are SEHNR and FQNEAQ (reference sequence). In nucleotides, the CDR3 is TGTGCCAGCAGCTTAGGGACGGGTGAGAAGGAGACCCAGTACTTC. Its translation is CASSLGTGEKETQYF.

This clonotype was observed a handful of times. V and J are TRBV11-2 and TRBJ2-3; D gene ambiguous. CDR1 and CDR2 from the germline V gene are SGHAT and FQNNGV. V lost 6 bases to trimming and J lost 3 bases, with 25 bases between them. The CDR3 totals 18 residues. CDR3 protein: CASSDAGLTPRETDTQYF. The CDR3 region has the DNA TGTGCCAGCAGTGACGCCGGGCTCACACCCCGAGAGACAGATACGCAGTATTTT. Looking up the rest from reference TRBV11-2 and TRBJ2-3 gives the full variable domain: EAGVAQSPRYKIIEKRQSVAFWCNPISGHATLYWYQQILGQGPKLLIQFQNNGVVDDSQLPKDRFSAERLKGVDSTLKIQPAKLEDSAVYLCASSDAGLTPRETDTQYFGPGTRLTVL.

This clonotype was counted only a few times. This chain connects TRBV7-3 to TRBJ2-5; 10 positions match TRBD2. Unmatched junction bases numbered 7, after V lost 7 bases and J lost 2 bases. Germline assignment: CDR1 SGHTA and CDR2 FQGTGA. The CDR3 contains 15 residues. CDR3 amino acids: CASKLAGGAQETQYF. Here the CDR3 DNA reads TGTGCCAGCAAGTTAGCGGGAGGAGCACAAGAGACCCAGTACTTC.

Ten or more counts support this clonotype. The chain carries TRBV4-1 and TRBJ2-7; 13 nucleotides line up with TRBD2. Germline CDR1 MGHRA, CDR2 YSYEKL. With 0 bases clipped from V and 2 bases from J, the junction kept 13 bases outside the gene matches. This CDR3 has 20 amino acids. CDR3 in amino acids: CASSQEGGLAGLPRPYEQYF. The CDR3 DNA is TGCGCCAGCAGCCAAGAAGGGGGACTAGCGGGACTACCACGCCCCTACGAGCAGTACTTC.

This clonotype turned up a few times. The V and J genes are TRBV4-1 and TRBJ1-3; D gene ambiguous. Germline V gene data show CDR1 as MGHRA and CDR2 as YSYEKL. The CDR3 runs 15 residues. Trimming pared 5 bases from V and 1 base from J, leaving 12 bases between. The CDR3 nucleotides are TGCGCCAGCAGCAAAGGATTTGGGTCTGGAAACACCATATATTTT. Translating it yields CASSKGFGSGNTIYF.

This clonotype was seen just once. This may arise from a read error, as a much more abundant clone is one base away. This chain joins TRBV20-1 and TRBJ2-5; TRBD1 agrees at 7 bases. The CDR3 consists of 14 residues. CDR1 is DFQATT, CDR2 SNEGSKA, per germline (reference sequence). CDR3: CSARDRQMEETQCF. CDR3 DNA: TGCAGTGCGAGGGACAGACAAATGGAAGAGACCCAGTGCTTC.

There are a few counts of this clonotype. The chain has TRBV10-3 and TRBJ2-7; 7 bases line up with TRBD1. The CDR3 is 13 amino acids. Germline assignment: CDR1 ENHRY and CDR2 SYGVKD. The junction had 3 bases not matched to a gene; V was cut back by 6 bases and J by 1 base. The CDR3 coding sequence is TGTGCCATCAGGGGGACAGCTTCCTACGAGCAGTACGTC. Translating gives CAIRGTASYEQYV.

This clonotype turned up a few times. This chain uses TRBV27 with TRBJ2-1; a weak D match, TRBD1 (6 bases). Trimming stripped 2 bases from V and 3 bases from J, with 8 bases between. There are 14 residues in the CDR3. Germline CDR1 MNHEY, CDR2 SMNVEV (reference sequence). The CDR3 nucleotides are TGTGCCAGCAGTTTAGGGGGCCACTACAATGAGCAGTTCTTC. Amino acid sequence: CASSLGGHYNEQFF.

This clonotype showed up many times. This chain joins TRBV7-9 and TRBJ1-1, with a weak D call TRBD1 (6 bases). There are 16 residues in the CDR3. Germline V lookup: CDR1 SEHNR, CDR2 FQNEAQ (reference sequence). Trimming took 5 bases from V and 1 from J, leaving 17 bases between them. This CDR3 is CASSEAGTGPNTEAFF. CDR3 coding DNA: TGTGCCAGCAGCGAAGCCGGCACAGGGCCGAACACTGAAGCTTTCTTT.